The clone carrying this T cell receptor (beta chain) came up a few times. CDR1 SGHVS and CDR2 FNYEAQ come from the germline V gene. The CDR3 length is 16 residues. The trim removed 5 bases at V and 1 base at J, leaving 10 bases unmatched. The record originates from a study of blood T cells in healthy people across ages. Using a J-beta primer mix together with a sample-barcoded 5' primer, a second PCR was run for roughly 7 to 12 cycles. TCRdb called the 5' RACE reads again in MiXCR, with one record for every CDR3 protein. The sample has approximately 770,000 distinct CDR3 sequences; more than 45% are singletons.

This sequence originates from a man younger than 45 in good health. Sequencing was carried out using blood. The chain employs TRBV7-6 and TRBJ2-5; TRBD1 aligns across 7 bases. As DNA, the CDR3 is TGTGCCAGCAGCCCAAGGACAGGAATCGGCCAAGAGACCCAGTACTTC. This gives the protein CASSPRTGIGQETQYF.